This entry features one TCR beta chain sequence. Every naive CD8 library was made from between roughly 17,000 and 1,100,000 sorted cells with 10%, 30% or 50% RNA. This specimen belongs to a study of molecular identifiers for immune sequencing clone quantification. For the study at large: Replicate RNA came from about 19,000 or 110,000 naive CD8 cells and was split five ways, and four parts were sequenced.

A single record per CDR3 protein comes from TCRdb applying MiXCR to the PCR reads. The sample includes approximately 590,000 distinct CDR3 sequences, roughly 25% of them seen just once. The TCR originated in a human donor in good health. Some libraries in this study had Jurkat cell RNA spiked in. The sequenced sample consisted of naive CD8+ T cells from blood, with Jurkat cell RNA spiked in. Subset: FACS-sorted CD8+CD4-CCR7+CD45RA+ naive T cells.

CDR3 protein: CASSLFSSYNSPLHF. CDR3 sequence (DNA): TGTGCCAGCAGTTTATTTAGCTCCTATAATTCACCCCTCCACTTT. The chain joins TRBV28 to TRBJ1-6; D not resolved. The CDR3 extends over 15 amino acids. Germline V lookup: CDR1 MDHEN, CDR2 SYDVKM. Trimming cost V 1 base and J 0 bases, with 4 bases left between them.